This TCR beta chain was recovered during a study of shared clonotypes between healthy human individuals. Overall study: Three plates each covered CD4 naive and memory; CD8 naive two, CD8 memory one.

On this clone itself: The antigen is unknown. Other DNA sequences in the sample encode the same CDR3.

The method was immunoSEQ multiplex PCR; TCRdb's version includes in-frame clones alone and lacks a portion of them. The sample carries 2,500,000 or so clones, 80% to 95% recorded once. The germline CDR1 and CDR2 sequences are SGHVS and FQNEAQ. V was trimmed by 4 bases and J by 3 bases, leaving 3 bases between them. The CDR3 extends over 12 amino acids. All donors qualified as healthy HIV-negative adults and had experienced no recent acute infections or vaccinations. Study-wide findings and caveats: For naive CD4 cells, 4% to 5% of clonotypes were shared across several donors.

V and J are TRBV7-8 and TRBJ2-2, with no clear D. The sample was naive CD4+ T cells from PBMCs. As for subset: CD45RA+ positively selected. The sequence was collected from a man aged 18-30 years in good health. Some clones in this sample may be carry-over from other donors' samples. The CDR3 bases are TGTGCCAGCAGCTCATACACCGGGGAGCTGTTTTTT. It encodes CASSSYTGELFF.